One sample yielded the 27 T cell receptor beta chains listed below, sequenced in a study of blood T cell repertoires in COVID-19 (dated by TCRdb to the early 2020s). Library preparation used the immunoSEQ multiplex PCR assay. TCRdb retrieved this table from immuneACCESS and kept in-frame rearrangements only. Not all clones are present; in checked studies, unresolved V genes account for under half, and no reason is known for the remainder. The sample profile shows approximately 200,000 clones; about 87% of them were found once. 4% to 5% of the sample is in the top ten clones. The sequenced sample was peripheral blood. Receptors originate from a woman under 40 with acute or convalescent COVID-19.

The chain couples TRBV12-3 or TRBV12-4 to TRBJ2-7, with D unresolved. This CDR3 contains 13 residues. Between the trimmed V and J ends, which lost 5 bases and 6 bases, there was a span of 14 bases. The CDR3 is CASSIVRESEQYF. CDR3 DNA: TGTGCCAGCAGTATCGTTCGCGAGTCCGAGCAGTACTTC.

The sample holds one count of this clone. The chain recombines TRBV30 with TRBJ1-2; 7 bases are shared with TRBD1. Germline CDR1 reads GTSNPN; CDR2 reads SVGIG (reference sequence). V trimming: 5 bases; J trimming: 5 bases; junction bases outside the gene matches: 8. CDR3 length equals 13 residues. The CDR3 reads CAWRQGWTYGYTF. The DNA for the CDR3 is TGTGCCTGGCGACAGGGTTGGACATATGGCTACACCTTC.

CDR3 in amino acids: CASAERTSAAGLQFF. CDR3 bases: TGTGCCAGTGCGGAGCGGACTTCAGCTGCCGGGCTGCAGTTCTTC. This chain joins TRBV19 and TRBJ2-1; a possible D gene is TRBD2 (5 bases). Germline CDR1 LNHDA, CDR2 SQIVND (reference sequence). Trimming cost V 8 bases and J 12 bases, with 26 bases left between them. CDR3 length: 15 amino acids.

The V gene is TRBV10-3, the J gene TRBJ1-2; the D is unclear. V was cut by 0 bases and J by 4 bases, with 12 bases left in between. There are 15 residues in the CDR3. CDR1 ENHRY and CDR2 SYGVKD come from the germline V gene. This chain's CDR3 is CAISESPLGGYGYTF. The CDR3, as DNA: TGTGCCATCAGTGAGTCGCCGCTGGGAGGCTATGGCTACACCTTC.

V and J are TRBV18 and TRBJ2-4, with D tentatively TRBD1 (5 bases). The CDR3 covers 15 residues. The V gene lost 6 bases and the J gene lost 0 bases, with 12 bases spanning the gap. The germline CDR1 and CDR2 sequences are KGHSH and LQKENI. The CDR3: CASSPTVIAKNIQYF. The CDR3 region has the DNA TGTGCCAGCTCCCCGACAGTTATAGCCAAAAACATTCAGTACTTC.

This chain joins TRBV29-1 and TRBJ2-1, with 7 bases fitting TRBD2. This CDR3 spans 11 amino acids. Germline values: CDR1 SQVTM, CDR2 ANQGSEA. V gave up 6 bases and J gave up 9 bases; unmatched junction bases: 5. For the CDR3, the DNA is TGCAGCGTCCTTTCGGGAGGTGAGCAGTTCTTC. Residues: CSVLSGGEQFF.

The chain joins TRBV5-1 to TRBJ2-1; 8 nucleotides match TRBD2. This CDR3 comprises 16 residues. The germline V gene encodes CDR1 SGHRS and CDR2 YFSETQ. Trimming took 4 bases from V and 6 from J; bases not matched to a gene: 12. The CDR3 protein is CASSTGTFAGGNEQFF. In nucleotides, the CDR3 is TGCGCCAGCAGCACCGGGACCTTCGCGGGAGGCAATGAGCAGTTCTTC.

V gene TRBV11-2 combines with J gene TRBJ2-7; D ambiguous. The V gene lost 5 bases and the J gene lost 7 bases, with 9 bases spanning the gap. Per germline, CDR1 SGHAT and CDR2 FQNNGV. The CDR3 is made up of 11 amino acids. CDR3 coding DNA: TGTGCCAGCAGCCTCTCGGTGGAGCAGTACTTC. This codes for CASSLSVEQYF.

The table lists this clone with a few counts. The rearrangement joins TRBV9 to TRBJ2-2, with D maybe TRBD2 (5 bases). The CDR3 spans 15 residues. Trimming shortened V by 0 bases and J by 1 base, and 7 bases separated the two germline ends. Germline CDR1 is SGDLS and CDR2 is YYNGEE. CDR3 protein: CASSVEGVNTGELFF. The CDR3 DNA is TGTGCCAGCAGCGTAGAGGGAGTGAACACCGGGGAGCTGTTTTTT.

The rearrangement links TRBV5-1 to TRBJ2-7; 14 bases line up with TRBD2. V trimming: 4 bases; J trimming: 6 bases; junction bases outside the gene matches: 3. The CDR3 loop spans 14 amino acids. The germline V gene has CDR1 SGHRS and CDR2 YFSETQ. The CDR3 spells CASSGTSGSSEQYF. The CDR3 bases are TGCGCCAGCAGCGGGACTAGCGGGAGTAGCGAGCAGTACTTC. Based on the CDR3 plus reference TRBV5-1 and TRBJ2-7, the full variable domain is KAGVTQTPRYLIKTRGQQVTLSCSPISGHRSVSWYQQTPGQGLQFLFEYFSETQRNKGNFPGRFSGRQFSNSRSEMNVSTLELGDSALYLCASSGTSGSSEQYFGPGTRLTVT.

The chain is built from TRBV6-5 and TRBJ1-2, with 8 bases that match TRBD1. The CDR3 has 13 residues. Trimming cost V 3 bases and J 4 bases; bases outside gene matches: 1. The germline V gene has CDR1 MNHEY and CDR2 SVGAGI. This chain's CDR3 is CASSYTGGYGYTF. The CDR3 DNA reads TGTGCCAGCAGTTATACAGGGGGCTATGGCTACACCTTC.

This chain joins TRBV11-2 and TRBJ2-3; 12 bases align to TRBD2. Losses at the gene ends were 5 bases for V and 2 bases for J; bases not matched to a gene: 8. Germline V gives CDR1 SGHAT, CDR2 FQNNGV. The CDR3 length is 17 residues. Here the CDR3 reads CASSRLAGGPITDTQYF. The CDR3 nucleotides read TGTGCCAGCAGCAGGCTAGCGGGAGGGCCGATCACAGATACGCAGTATTTT.

The rearrangement uses TRBV19 and TRBJ2-5; TRBD2 matches at 13 bases. CDR1 and CDR2 (germline): LNHDA, SQIVND (reference sequence). This CDR3 is 16 amino acids long. Trimming at V came to 4 bases and at J to 5 bases, leaving 7 bases not matched to a gene. The CDR3 region has the DNA TGTGCCAGTAGTAGAGGGACTAGCGGGGTTGAGGAGACCCAGTACTTC. It codes for CASSRGTSGVEETQYF. Full variable domain (missing parts from reference TRBV19 and TRBJ2-5): DGGITQSPKYLFRKEGQNVTLSCEQNLNHDAMYWYRQDPGQGLRLIYYSQIVNDFQKGDIAEGYSVSREKKESFPLTVTSAQKNPTAFYLCASSRGTSGVEETQYFGPGTRLLVL.

Note on this clone: The junction and the germline gene differ at one end; a read error may be behind it. The chain links TRBV27 to TRBJ2-7; 8 bases are shared with TRBD2. The CDR3 is 12 residues long. Germline-derived CDR1 and CDR2 are MNHEY and SMNVEV (reference sequence). Here the CDR3 reads CASSPPGLAPLF. CDR3 nucleotide sequence: TGTGCCAGCAGTCCCCCCGGACTAGCTCCTCTCTTC.

This sequence joins TRBV28 and TRBJ2-7; TRBD2 matches 9 bases. CDR3 length: 13 amino acids. Germline V CDR1 and CDR2: MDHEN, SYDVKM. The V gene end was trimmed by 10 bases and the J gene end by 0 bases; junction bases not matched to a gene: 4. The chain's CDR3 is CAIGLASSYEQYF. The CDR3 DNA sequence: TGTGCCATCGGACTAGCGTCCTCCTACGAGCAGTACTTC.

The chain couples TRBV5-4 to TRBJ1-4; 9 nucleotides agree with TRBD1. After removal of 4 bases from V and 8 bases from J, the junction contained 9 bases not matched to a gene. The CDR3 length is 15 residues. The germline gives CDR1 SGHNT, CDR2 YYREEE (reference sequence). CDR3 loop: CASSAYRDREEKLFF. In nucleotides, the CDR3 is TGTGCCAGCAGCGCCTACCGGGACAGGGAGGAAAAACTGTTTTTT. Filled out from reference TRBV5-4 and TRBJ1-4, the complete variable domain reads ETGVTQSPTHLIKTRGQQVTLRCSSQSGHNTVSWYQQALGQGPQFIFQYYREEENGRGNFPPRFSGLQFPNYSSELNVNALELDDSALYLCASSAYRDREEKLFFGSGTQLSVL.

The V call is TRBV30, the J call TRBJ1-6; D call uncertain. Germline V CDR1 and CDR2: GTSNPN, SVGIG (reference sequence). V lost 0 bases and J lost 11, with 8 bases in between. This CDR3 has 12 amino acids. The CDR3 loop is CAWSVSVPPLHF. CDR3 DNA sequence: TGTGCCTGGAGTGTATCTGTCCCACCCCTCCACTTT.

V usage is TRBV10-2 and J usage is TRBJ1-6; TRBD1 is a possible D gene (5 bases). The CDR3 runs to 15 residues. V gave up 0 bases and J gave up 6 bases, with 9 bases separating them. CDR1 and CDR2 from the germline V gene are WSHSY and SAAADI. CDR3 DNA: TGCGCCAGCAGTGAGTCGTTAGGGGTTAATTCACCCCTCCACTTT. It is translated as CASSESLGVNSPLHF.

V and J are TRBV7-9 and TRBJ2-1; D is perhaps TRBD2 (6 bases). Germline V lookup: CDR1 SEHNR, CDR2 FQNEAQ (reference sequence). The germline V and J ends were trimmed by 5 bases and 4 bases, with 15 bases remaining between them. The length of the CDR3 is 15 residues. CDR3 nucleotides: TGTGCCAGCAGCCCAAGTGGGGACTCGTACAATGAGCAGTTCTTC. Translation gives CASSPSGDSYNEQFF.

Written as DNA, the CDR3 is TGCGCCAGCAGCTTAAGGGCGGGAGGGCCCGGAGAGCAGTACTTC. As protein: CASSLRAGGPGEQYF. The J gene is TRBJ2-7, the V gene TRBV5-1; TRBD2 agrees at 9 bases. Trimming removed 2 bases from V and 7 bases from J; junction bases left unmatched: 10. This CDR3 is built from 15 residues. Germline CDR1 and CDR2: SGHRS and YFSETQ. The variable domain in full, with the rest retrieved from reference TRBV5-1 and TRBJ2-7, is KAGVTQTPRYLIKTRGQQVTLSCSPISGHRSVSWYQQTPGQGLQFLFEYFSETQRNKGNFPGRFSGRQFSNSRSEMNVSTLELGDSALYLCASSLRAGGPGEQYFGPGTRLTVT.

The J gene is TRBJ2-7, the V gene TRBV19, with D possibly TRBD1 on 6 matching bases. Germline-derived CDR1 and CDR2 are LNHDA and SQIVND (reference sequence). The CDR3 contains 14 residues. The V end was cut by 4 bases, the J end by 4 bases, with 14 bases between. In DNA, the CDR3 is TGTGCCAGTAGTAGGTTCGGGACACAGTACGAGCAGTACTTC. Translated, it gives CASSRFGTQYEQYF.

The CDR3 nucleotides read TGCGCCAGCAGCTTCGGACTAGCAGTTGGCAATGAGCAGTTCTTC. Translation gives CASSFGLAVGNEQFF. This sequence joins TRBV5-1 and TRBJ2-1; 8 nucleotides line up with TRBD2. V dropped 2 bases and J dropped 6; count of bases not matched to a gene: 7. Germline V gene sequence: CDR1 SGHRS, CDR2 YFSETQ. There are 15 residues in the CDR3.

The gene calls are TRBV28 and TRBJ1-2; 7 nucleotides align to TRBD1. Per germline, CDR1 MDHEN and CDR2 SYDVKM. The V gene end was trimmed by 2 bases and the J gene end by 13 bases; junction bases not matched to a gene: 10. The CDR3 length is 13 residues. The CDR3 protein is CASSLAQGGASTF. The CDR3 DNA is TGTGCCAGCAGTTTAGCCCAAGGGGGCGCTAGCACCTTC.

The chain links TRBV28 to TRBJ1-1; weak D call: TRBD1 (5 bases). With 8 bases removed from V and 11 bases from J, the gap between germline ends came to 15 bases. CDR3 length: 11 residues. The germline V gene encodes CDR1 MDHEN and CDR2 SYDVKM. The CDR3 DNA is TGTGCCAGCGTCTTTTCGGGGGACGCTTTCTTT. Translating gives CASVFSGDAFF. The full variable domain, its missing parts supplied by reference TRBV28 and TRBJ1-1, is DVKVTQSSRYLVKRTGEKVFLECVQDMDHENMFWYRQDPGLGLRLIYFSYDVKMKEKGDIPEGYSVSREKKERFSLILESASTNQTSMYLCASVFSGDAFFGQGTRLTVV.

The DNA for the CDR3 is TGTGCCAGCAGCTCCGGGACTAGCGCTTACAATGAGCAGTTCTTC. This translates into CASSSGTSAYNEQFF. This rearrangement joins TRBV3-1 (or the pseudogene TRBV3-2) to TRBJ2-1; 10 bases fit TRBD2. Germline V lookup: CDR1 LGHDT, CDR2 YNNKEL (reference sequence). The CDR3 covers 15 residues. V lost 5 bases, J lost 4 bases, and 5 bases stayed unmatched.

Here the CDR3 reads CASSLNKRPQHF. Written as DNA, the CDR3 is TGTGCCAGCAGTCTCAACAAAAGGCCCCAGCATTTT. The chain couples TRBV6-2 or TRBV6-3 to TRBJ1-5; no firm D call. The CDR3 consists of 12 residues. Germline CDR1 reads MNHEY; CDR2 reads SVGEGT. V lost 5 bases, J lost 9 bases, and 11 bases lay in between.

By sample share, this clone is large (0.1 to 1%). The chain has TRBV9 and TRBJ2-3; the D is unclear. Germline assignment: CDR1 SGDLS and CDR2 YYNGEE. V was cut by 0 bases and J by 0 bases, with 5 bases left in between. This CDR3 spans 14 amino acids. The DNA of the CDR3 is TGTGCCAGCAGCGTAGAGCACAGCACAGATACGCAGTATTTT. Encoded protein: CASSVEHSTDTQYF.